The rows below give T cell receptor beta chains drawn from one sample of a study of T cell responses to AZD1222 COVID-19 vaccine. TCRdb's copy holds only in-frame clones and misses some; the assay was immunoSEQ multiplex PCR. Among about 110,000 clones listed, just over 85% were seen once. This specimen consisted of peripheral blood, obtained on day 0 of AZD1222 vaccination. The receptors shown here come from an adult in good health. Each CDR3 is given with its conserved first and last residue. The order of the fields is D gene, V gene, J gene, CDR3 DNA, CDR3 protein. The D gene is left open where the match is weak.

>NA|TRBV6-2/TRBV6-3|TRBJ2-5
TGTGCCAGCAGTTACTCCTCAGAGGGAGGTGAGACCCAGTACTTC
CASSYSSEGGETQYF
>NA|TRBV2|TRBJ1-2
TGTGCCAGCAGTGAAGCGCTTAGGGGAGCAGGTGGCTACACCTTC
CASSEALRGAGGYTF
>TRBD1|TRBV6-2/TRBV6-3|TRBJ2-7
TGTGCCAGCAGTAGGACAGGGGGCTGGAACGAGCAGTACTTC
CASSRTGGWNEQYF
>NA|TRBV6-5|TRBJ1-6
TGTGCCAGCAGTTCGGGGGATTCACCCCTCCACTTT
CASSSGDSPLHF
>NA|TRBV24-1|TRBJ2-3
TGTGCCACCAGTGATGTGGACACTAGCACAGATACGCAGTATTTT
CATSDVDTSTDTQYF
>TRBD1|TRBV11-2|TRBJ1-2
TGTGCCAGCAGCTTAGATCGGGACAGCCGAGCTAACTATGGCTACACCTTC
CASSLDRDSRANYGYTF
>NA|TRBV4-1|TRBJ1-3
TGCGCCAGCAGCAGTACAGAGTCGGGGAACACCATATATTTT
CASSSTESGNTIYF
>TRBD1|TRBV28|TRBJ1-1
TGTGCCAGCAGTCTTACCGGACAGGGGAACACTGAAGCTTTCTTT
CASSLTGQGNTEAFF
>NA|TRBV10-3|TRBJ1-4
TGTGCCATCAAAGGGATTCGAGATGAAAAACTGTTTTTT
CAIKGIRDEKLFF
>NA|TRBV1|TRBJ1-3
TGCACCAGCAGCCAAGATAGGGGCCGAGACTCTGGAAACACCATATATTTT
CTSSQDRGRDSGNTIYF
>NA|TRBV7-3|TRBJ2-2
TGTGCCAGCAGCTTCTCCAGCACTGAGACCGGGGAGCTGTTTTTT
CASSFSSTETGELFF
>NA|TRBV5-1|TRBJ2-7
TGCGCCAGCAGCCCTGCGACACCTTCCTACGAGCAGTACTTC
CASSPATPSYEQYF
>NA|TRBV9|TRBJ2-3
TGTGCCAGCAGCGTAGGGACTTTCACAGATACGCAGTATTTT
CASSVGTFTDTQYF
>NA|TRBV29-1|TRBJ2-7
TGCAGCGTTCTGTGGATGGACAGCTACGAGCAGTACTTC
CSVLWMDSYEQYF
>TRBD1|TRBV15|TRBJ1-5
TGTGCCACCAGCAGAGGGGGCGGGACAGGCTCCAATCAGCCCCAGCATTTT
CATSRGGGTGSNQPQHF
>TRBD2|TRBV6-5|TRBJ2-5
TGTGCCAGCACCTGGGGGGGCCAAGAGACCCAGTACTTC
CASTWGGQETQYF
>TRBD2|TRBV3-1/TRBV3-2|TRBJ2-5
TGTGCCAGCAGCCAGGAACCGGGACTAGCGGGGGGCCAAGAGACCCAGTACTTC
CASSQEPGLAGGQETQYF
>TRBD1|TRBV5-4|TRBJ2-2
TGTGCCAGCAGCTCCTGGCAGGGGGTTACCGGGGAGCTGTTTTTT
CASSSWQGVTGELFF
>NA|TRBV6-6|TRBJ1-2
TGTGCCAGCAGTTACATCGTGGGTTCTGGGGGCTACACCTTC
CASSYIVGSGGYTF
>TRBD1|TRBV30|TRBJ1-6
TGTGCCTGGAAACGGACAGGGCAGTATTCACCCCTCCACTTT
CAWKRTGQYSPLHF
>NA|TRBV19|TRBJ1-1
TGTGCCAGTGGCCCCCAAGCTACCGATGAAGCTTTCTTT
CASGPQATDEAFF